Listed below are T cell receptor beta chains from one sample, sequenced in a study of T-cell reconstitution after alpha-beta-depleted transplantation in children. Each CDR3 protein gets one entry after TCRdb re-called the PCR reads with MiXCR. The sample contains around 800,000 distinct CDR3 sequences, under 20% of which appear only once. Here the sequenced sample was PBMCs, mostly from graft donor cells, taken 360 days after TCRalphabeta/CD19-depleted stem cell transplant. All receptors derive from a male patient under 18 who had a stem cell transplant for acute lymphoblastic leukemia, so the T cells may come from the graft donor. The CDR3 runs from the conserved cysteine through the conserved F or W. The D gene is left open where the match is weak. Where a row states a size, it is once, few, many or the class of an expanded clone; other rows omit it.

size,D,J,V,DNA,CDR3
NA,TRBD2,TRBJ2-1,TRBV3-1,TGTGCCTTCAGTTTACAGGGCCGGGCGGGAGGATTCTACAATGAGCAGTTCTTC,CAFSLQGRAGGFYNEQFF
few,NA,TRBJ2-7,TRBV4-1,TGCGCCAGCAGCCGGAGCCGGGAGAGCGCCTACGAGCAGTACTTC,CASSRSRESAYEQYF
NA,NA,TRBJ1-1,TRBV9,TGTGCCACCTCACTCTCCCCATACACTGAAGCTTTCTTT,CATSLSPYTEAFF
many,TRBD2,TRBJ2-7,TRBV20-1,TGCAGTGCCGAGCGGGAGACTTACGAGCAGTACTTC,CSAERETYEQYF
NA,NA,TRBJ2-7,TRBV27,TGTGCCAGCAGTAACGGTCGAGACTTCTCCTACGAGCAGTACTTC,CASSNGRDFSYEQYF
NA,NA,TRBJ2-5,TRBV12-5,TGTGCTAGTGGCTACGAGGGCGCCGAGACCCAGTACTTC,CASGYEGAETQYF
NA,NA,TRBJ1-2,TRBV28,TGTGCCAGCAGTTCTGCCTCGCTGGGGGACTATGGCTACACCTTC,CASSSASLGDYGYTF
NA,TRBD2,TRBJ2-2,TRBV29-1,TGCAGCGTTGTTCTGGCGGGAGTAGGCGGTAACACCGGGGAGCTGTTTTTT,CSVVLAGVGGNTGELFF
few,NA,TRBJ1-4,TRBV7-1,TGTGCCAGCAGCTCGCAGTGGGGAACGGGACCCACCGACTGGTGGACTAATGAAAAACTGTTTTTT,CASSSQWGTGPTDWWTNEKLFF
NA,TRBD1,TRBJ1-6,TRBV11-3,TGTGCCAGCAGCTTCGGGACAGGCCCCCTCCACTTT,CASSFGTGPLHF
few,TRBD2,TRBJ2-2,TRBV9,TGTGCCAGCAGCGCCCCCGGACTAGCGGGAGTCACCGGGGAGCTGTTTTTT,CASSAPGLAGVTGELFF
NA,NA,TRBJ2-7,TRBV2,TGTGCCAGTATCTATAGCGTTCTTTCCTACGAGCAGTACTTC,CASIYSVLSYEQYF
few,TRBD2,TRBJ2-2,TRBV4-1,TGCGCCAGCAGAATGCCGGGACTAGCGGACACCGGGGAGCTGTTTTTT,CASRMPGLADTGELFF
NA,NA,TRBJ2-1,TRBV27,TGTGCCAGCAGTGAGGGCATGGAGCAGTTCTTC,CASSEGMEQFF
few,TRBD2,TRBJ2-1,TRBV27,TGTGCCAGCAGTCCGTTACTAGCGGGAGGGATTAGCTCCTACAATGAGCAGTTCTTC,CASSPLLAGGISSYNEQFF
NA,TRBD1,TRBJ2-5,TRBV4-1,TGCGCCAGCAGCCAGCCACCGGGACAGGGCCGATTTCAAGAGACCCAGTACTTC,CASSQPPGQGRFQETQYF
NA,TRBD1,TRBJ1-5,TRBV7-8,TGTGCCAGCAGCTCCCGACAGGGTTATCAGCCCCAGCATTTT,CASSSRQGYQPQHF
many,TRBD2,TRBJ2-3,TRBV2,TGTGCCAGCGCCAGCGGGAGGGGTCTGACAGATACGCAGTATTTT,CASASGRGLTDTQYF
few,NA,TRBJ2-1,TRBV20-1,TGCAGTGCTAGGGGACCCTCGGGAGCCCTATACTACAATGAGCAGTTCTTC,CSARGPSGALYYNEQFF
NA,TRBD1,TRBJ1-1,TRBV12-3/TRBV12-4,TGTGCCAGCAGTTTCGGGGCAGGGGGGAACACTGAAGCTTTCTTT,CASSFGAGGNTEAFF
few,NA,TRBJ2-1,TRBV21-1,TGTGCCAGCAGCCTATCCACTATCATCTCCTACAATGAGCAGTTCTTC,CASSLSTIISYNEQFF
NA,NA,TRBJ2-1,TRBV18,TGTGCCAGCTCGGGTCTAGTGGGAGCCTACAATGAGCAGTTCTTC,CASSGLVGAYNEQFF
NA,TRBD2,TRBJ2-5,TRBV6-4,TGTGCCAGTCCAGGGACTAGCGGCCAAGAGACCCAGTACTTC,CASPGTSGQETQYF
few,TRBD2,TRBJ2-7,TRBV4-1,TGCGCCAGCAGCCAGATGGGCGGGAGTTGGGCCTACGAGCAGTACTTC,CASSQMGGSWAYEQYF
many,TRBD1,TRBJ2-1,TRBV5-1,TGCGCCAGCAGCTTCGGGACAGGGGTTATAGATGAGCAGTTCTTC,CASSFGTGVIDEQFF
few,NA,TRBJ2-7,TRBV4-1,TGCGCCAGCAGCCGAGAGAGAGGCTACGAGCAGTACTTC,CASSRERGYEQYF
NA,TRBD2,TRBJ2-2,TRBV7-8,TGTGCCAGCAGCTCCCAACGGGGCGGGAGAGCTACCGGGGAGCTGTTTTTT,CASSSQRGGRATGELFF
many,TRBD1,TRBJ2-6,TRBV7-9,TGTGCCAGCAGCTTATTACAGGGGGCTGGGGCCAACGTCCTGACTTTC,CASSLLQGAGANVLTF
NA,NA,TRBJ2-5,TRBV6-5,TGTGCCAGCAGTTACGGCAACCCAGCGCCGGGACAAGAGACCCAGTACTTC,CASSYGNPAPGQETQYF
many,NA,TRBJ2-7,TRBV12-3/TRBV12-4,TGTGCCAGCAGTTTTACACTAGACGAGCAGTACTTC,CASSFTLDEQYF
few,NA,TRBJ2-3,TRBV2,TGTGCCAGCAGCCGTATGGCCCGGGCAGATACGCAGTATTTT,CASSRMARADTQYF
many,TRBD2,TRBJ2-3,TRBV6-1,TGTGCCAGCAGTCGTAGCGGGAGGGGCCCAGATACGCAGTATTTT,CASSRSGRGPDTQYF
NA,TRBD2,TRBJ2-2,TRBV12-3/TRBV12-4,TGTGCCAGCAGTTTAAGGGGACTAGCGTCCTCGAGGACCGGGGAGCTGTTTTTT,CASSLRGLASSRTGELFF
NA,TRBD1,TRBJ2-1,TRBV29-1,TGCAGCGTTGAATCGACAGGGGGAGGACCCAATGAGCAGTTCTTC,CSVESTGGGPNEQFF
few,TRBD2,TRBJ2-1,TRBV12-3/TRBV12-4,TGTGCCAGCACCTGGGGGAGGGGTTATGAGCAGTTCTTC,CASTWGRGYEQFF
few,NA,TRBJ2-1,TRBV11-2,TGTGCCAGCAGCTTAGATAGTAGTAGCTCCTACAATGAGCAGTTCTTC,CASSLDSSSSYNEQFF
NA,NA,TRBJ2-3,TRBV14,TGTGCCAGCAGCTTAAGCAGGGTCCGGGATACGCAGTATTTT,CASSLSRVRDTQYF
NA,NA,TRBJ2-3,TRBV12-3/TRBV12-4,TGTGCCAGCAGTTTTAGCCTAGGGGCAGATACGCAGTATTTT,CASSFSLGADTQYF
many,NA,TRBJ1-4,TRBV10-3,TGTGCCATCGGGGAGATATGGGGTGAAAAACTGTTTTTT,CAIGEIWGEKLFF
NA,NA,TRBJ2-7,TRBV12-3/TRBV12-4,TGTGCCAGCAGCACATTCGACGAGCAGTACTTC,CASSTFDEQYF
NA,NA,TRBJ2-2,TRBV20-1,TGCAGTGCTACACAGGGAATTGCGAACACCGGGGAGCTGTTTTTT,CSATQGIANTGELFF
many,TRBD2,TRBJ2-1,TRBV20-1,TGCAGTGCGTTGAGCGGGAGAGTCGTGAATGAGCAGTTCTTC,CSALSGRVVNEQFF
many,NA,TRBJ2-1,TRBV3-1,TGTGCCAGCAGCCGTCTGGTGAGGAGCTCCTACAATGAGCAGTTCTTC,CASSRLVRSSYNEQFF
few,NA,TRBJ2-7,TRBV9,TGTGCCAGCAGCGTAGGGTATGGCTACGAGCAGTACTTC,CASSVGYGYEQYF
NA,NA,TRBJ2-6,TRBV3-1,TGTGCCAGCAGCCAAGTGACTGAGCCACTGGGGGCCAACGTCCTGACTTTC,CASSQVTEPLGANVLTF
NA,NA,TRBJ2-1,TRBV30,TGTGCCTGGAGTACCGCCCCTAGGGTGCAGTTCTTC,CAWSTAPRVQFF
NA,TRBD2,TRBJ2-1,TRBV20-1,TGCAGTGCCCAGACTAGCGGGGGGGCTCGGTACTACAATGAGCAGTTCTTC,CSAQTSGGARYYNEQFF
NA,NA,TRBJ2-1,TRBV20-1,TGCAGTGCTAGAGATCGGGCAGGTTCCCCCCTCTACAATGAGCAGTTCTTC,CSARDRAGSPLYNEQFF
NA,TRBD1,TRBJ1-2,TRBV2,TGTGCCAGCAGTGAAAATGGCCTGCAGGGGGCTAACTATGGCTACACCTTC,CASSENGLQGANYGYTF
many,NA,TRBJ2-3,TRBV4-1,TGCGCCAGCACTCGGCAGGGAGATAACACAGATACGCAGTATTTT,CASTRQGDNTDTQYF
many,TRBD1,TRBJ2-5,TRBV5-1,TGCGCCAGCAGCCCACAGGGGACCCTAGAGACCCAGTACTTC,CASSPQGTLETQYF
few,NA,TRBJ1-4,TRBV27,TGTGCCAGCAGTTTATATCTGGGGAATAATGAAAAACTGTTTTTT,CASSLYLGNNEKLFF
few,NA,TRBJ2-1,TRBV20-1,TGCAGTGCTAGAGGGTGGGCTTCCCTTTCAAACAATGAGCAGTTCTTC,CSARGWASLSNNEQFF
few,NA,TRBJ2-1,TRBV29-1,TGCAGCGTTGACCAGGGGCCTTTCTCCTACAATGAGCAGTTCTTC,CSVDQGPFSYNEQFF
NA,TRBD1,TRBJ2-5,TRBV25-1,TGTGCCAGCAGCCCTAACAGGGGCGCGAACTCAAAAGAGACCCAGTACTTC,CASSPNRGANSKETQYF
few,TRBD2,TRBJ2-1,TRBV5-6,TGTGCCAGCAGCGGTGACCCTAGCGGGAGTCTGTTCTTC,CASSGDPSGSLFF